The entry below gives a single TCR beta chain sequence along with its context. The target antigen is unknown. Patients all relapsed after autologous stem cell transplantation, and there was variation in brentuximab vedotin exposure. CDR3 length: 15 amino acids. Germline V CDR1 and CDR2: MNHEY, SVGAGI. Trimming took off 6 bases at V and 6 bases at J, with 21 bases between the two ends. The sample originates from a study of PD-1 blockade in classical Hodgkin lymphoma. TCRdb's table, derived via immunoSEQ multiplex PCR, lists solely in-frame clones and lacks some. The repertoire holds 20,000 to 25,000 clones, with around 63% as singletons. The study's findings and limits: Relative to healthy donors, newly diagnosed patients reportedly had lower baseline TCR diversity, which was reported as lower still in relapsed/refractory patients.

This receptor was identified in a human donor with classical Hodgkin lymphoma. The V gene is TRBV6-5, the J gene TRBJ2-7; possible D gene TRBD2, 7 bases. The source was peripheral blood mononuclear cells (PBMCs), collected at baseline. CDR3 amino acids: CASSPRLLRGGEQYF. The CDR3 DNA reads TGTGCCAGCAGCCCTAGACTCTTAAGGGGGGGCGAGCAGTACTTC.